This record concerns one TCR beta chain sequence. Its antigen is currently unknown. These data are taken from a study of T cell responses to AZD1222 COVID-19 vaccine. Sequencing used immunoSEQ multiplex PCR; TCRdb keeps in-frame clones, though not all of them. Among 150,000 to 160,000 clones listed, about nine tenths were seen once. Overall study findings and caveats: A mostly white British donor set with more females was recruited, and clonal diversity was possibly underestimated. After the peak T cell response, and only then, were repertoires sampled.

With 3 bases clipped from V and 9 bases from J, the junction kept 8 bases outside the gene matches. This CDR3 is 14 amino acids long. Germline V lookup: CDR1 DFQATT, CDR2 SNEGSKA (reference sequence). This sequence was found in an adult in good health. Here the sequenced sample was peripheral blood, taken on day 0 of AZD1222 vaccination. The chain recombines TRBV20-1 with TRBJ1-6; 7 nucleotides match TRBD1. The CDR3 DNA is TGCAGTGCTAGTCGGGGACAGCCTAGTTCACCCCTCCACTTT. The encoded protein is CSASRGQPSSPLHF.